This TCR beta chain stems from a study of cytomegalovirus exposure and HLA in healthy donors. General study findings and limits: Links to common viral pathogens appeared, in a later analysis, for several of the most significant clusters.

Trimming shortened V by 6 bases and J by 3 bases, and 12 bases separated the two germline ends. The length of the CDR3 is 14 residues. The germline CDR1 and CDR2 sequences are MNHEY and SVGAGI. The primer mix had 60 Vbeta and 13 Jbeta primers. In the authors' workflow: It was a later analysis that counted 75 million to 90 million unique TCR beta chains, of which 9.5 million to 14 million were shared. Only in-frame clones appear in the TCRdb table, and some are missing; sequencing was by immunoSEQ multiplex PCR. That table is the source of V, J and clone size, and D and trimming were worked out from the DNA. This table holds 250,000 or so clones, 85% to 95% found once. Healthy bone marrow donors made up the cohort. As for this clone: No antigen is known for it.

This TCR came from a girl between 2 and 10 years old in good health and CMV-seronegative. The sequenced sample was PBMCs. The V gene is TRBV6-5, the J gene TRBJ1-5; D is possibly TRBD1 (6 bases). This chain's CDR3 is CASSSTGINQPQHF. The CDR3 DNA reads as TGTGCCAGCAGCTCTACAGGGATCAATCAGCCCCAGCATTTT.